A selection of T cell receptor beta chains follows, all from one sample in a study of T cell responses to AZD1222 COVID-19 vaccine. Here immunoSEQ multiplex PCR was the method, and the copy in TCRdb shows in-frame clones only, minus some. The repertoire includes about 130,000 clones, 70% to 90% of them detected once, and roughly 12% sits in the top ten. The sample in question was peripheral blood, obtained on day 0 of AZD1222 vaccination. These receptors were taken from an adult in good health. Each CDR3 is given with its conserved first and last residue. The D gene is left open where the match is weak. Clone size, where shown, is once, few, many, or a class for clones that have expanded.

j_call,clone_size,v_call,d_call,cdr3_nt,cdr3_aa
TRBJ2-5,-,TRBV6-2/TRBV6-3,TRBD2,TGTGCCAGCAGTTACTCGACTAGCGACCAGGAGACCCAGTACTTC,CASSYSTSDQETQYF
TRBJ1-2,-,TRBV6-5,TRBD1,TGTGCCAGCAGTCCAACAGGGGCCGGGTATGGCTACACCTTC,CASSPTGAGYGYTF
TRBJ2-3,-,TRBV24-1,-,TGTGCCACCAGTGATACCGGGAAGGCAGATACGCAGTATTTT,CATSDTGKADTQYF
TRBJ2-6,-,TRBV24-1,-,TGTGCCACCAGTGATAGTACAGGGACAGGGGCCAACGTCCTGACTTTC,CATSDSTGTGANVLTF
TRBJ2-4,-,TRBV29-1,TRBD1,TGCAGCGTTGTCAGGACAGGAGGAACCAAAAACATTCAGTACTTC,CSVVRTGGTKNIQYF
TRBJ2-7,-,TRBV7-3,-,TGTGCCAGCAGCTCCCCGGGACCGAACCTAAGGGTTTACTTC,CASSSPGPNLRVYF
TRBJ2-6,-,TRBV7-9,-,TGTGCCAGCAGCTTAGTTTCGATTCCTGGGGCCAACGTCCTGACTTTC,CASSLVSIPGANVLTF
TRBJ2-7,-,TRBV6-6,TRBD2,TGTGCCAGCAGTTACTCAGGCGGGAGGGCCGGAGAGCAGTACTTC,CASSYSGGRAGEQYF
TRBJ1-6,-,TRBV5-6,-,TGTGCCAGCAGCTTTGGGGCTCAGGGGCGGTCACCCCTCCACTTT,CASSFGAQGRSPLHF
TRBJ1-5,-,TRBV12-3/TRBV12-4,-,TGTGCCAGCAGTCGCCAGGGTAATCAGCCCCAGCATTTT,CASSRQGNQPQHF
TRBJ1-1,-,TRBV10-3,-,TGTGCCATCAGTGAAATGGGTTTGAACACTGAAGCTTTCTTT,CAISEMGLNTEAFF
TRBJ1-1,-,TRBV12-3/TRBV12-4,-,TGTGCCAGCAGTTCTCTTTGGGCTGAAGCTTTCTTT,CASSSLWAEAFF
TRBJ2-1,-,TRBV14,TRBD1,TGTGCCAGCAGCCCACTTTCGACAGGGGATATGTACAATGAGCAGTTCTTC,CASSPLSTGDMYNEQFF
TRBJ1-4,-,TRBV30,-,TGTGCCTGGAGCCCTTTTAATGAAAAACTGTTTTTT,CAWSPFNEKLFF
TRBJ1-2,-,TRBV7-2,TRBD1,TGTGCCAGCAGCTCGGGACAGCTCAATTATGGCTACACCTTC,CASSSGQLNYGYTF
TRBJ1-2,-,TRBV5-1,-,TGCGCCAGCAGCTTTTCCATTCAGGAGAACTATGGCTACACCTTC,CASSFSIQENYGYTF
TRBJ1-2,-,TRBV19,-,TGTGCCAGTAGTCACAACTATGGCTACACCTTC,CASSHNYGYTF
TRBJ1-1,-,TRBV3-1/TRBV3-2,-,TGTGCCAGCAGCCAAGAGGGCTCAGGGGCGGCGACTGAAGCTTTCTTT,CASSQEGSGAATEAFF
TRBJ2-2,-,TRBV5-4,-,TGTGCCAGCAGCTTTCCCGGCAGGAACACCGGGGAGCTGTTTTTT,CASSFPGRNTGELFF
TRBJ1-1,-,TRBV11-1,TRBD1,TGTGCCAGCAGCTTGAGCGAGGGACAGTTTGAAGCTTTCTTT,CASSLSEGQFEAFF
TRBJ1-3,-,TRBV27,-,TGTGCCAGCAGTTTAGCAGGGTCTGGAAACACCATATATTTT,CASSLAGSGNTIYF
TRBJ2-7,-,TRBV20-1,TRBD1,TGCAGTGCTAGTCGTCAGACAGGGTCTGCCTACGAGCAGTACTTC,CSASRQTGSAYEQYF
TRBJ2-1,-,TRBV18,-,TGTGCCAGCTCACCATGGACAGACCAATACAATGAGCAGTTCTTC,CASSPWTDQYNEQFF
TRBJ2-1,-,TRBV19,TRBD2,TGTGCCAGTAGTCCCCTGGATAGCGGGGGTAGTGTAGGGCAGTTCTTC,CASSPLDSGGSVGQFF
TRBJ1-2,-,TRBV7-9,-,TGTGCCAGCAGCTTTGCCGACGGCGGCTACACCTTC,CASSFADGGYTF
TRBJ1-1,-,TRBV6-5,-,TGTGCCAGTTACAAGAACACTGAAGCTTTCTTT,CASYKNTEAFF
TRBJ1-3,-,TRBV7-3,-,TGTGCCAGCAGCTTAGGTGCAGGGGCAGGAAACACCATATATTTT,CASSLGAGAGNTIYF
TRBJ1-2,-,TRBV4-1,-,TGCGCCAGCAGCTACGATACCGGGTATGGCTACACCTTC,CASSYDTGYGYTF
TRBJ2-7,-,TRBV9,TRBD1,TGTGCCAGCAGCTCGGCCGGGACAGGGAACGAGCAGTACTTC,CASSSAGTGNEQYF
TRBJ2-2,once,TRBV9,TRBD2,TGTGCCAGCACCGTAGCGGGGGGGCACACCGGGGAGCTGTTTTTT,CASTVAGGHTGELFF
TRBJ1-2,-,TRBV7-9,TRBD1,TGTGCCAGCAGTACAGGACAGGGTGGCACCTTC,CASSTGQGGTF
TRBJ2-1,-,TRBV9,TRBD1,TGTGCCAGCAGCTCCGGGACAGGGAATGAGCAGTTCTTC,CASSSGTGNEQFF
TRBJ2-6,-,TRBV11-2,TRBD1,TGTGCCAGCAGCTTAGAAATCCGGACAGGGTATTCCTCTGGGGCCAACGTCCTGACTTTC,CASSLEIRTGYSSGANVLTF
TRBJ1-3,-,TRBV7-3,TRBD1,TGTGCCAGCAGCACCGACAGGGCAGCAGGAAACACCATATATTTT,CASSTDRAAGNTIYF
TRBJ1-4,-,TRBV30,TRBD1,TGTGCCTGGAGTCGGAACAGGGGGAACGAAAAACTGTTTTTT,CAWSRNRGNEKLFF
TRBJ1-5,-,TRBV30,TRBD1,TGTGCCTGGAGTAACAGGGGGCATCAGCCCCAGCATTTT,CAWSNRGHQPQHF
TRBJ1-3,-,TRBV7-3,TRBD1,TGTGCCAGCAGCCAAAGTACCGGGACAGCACGAATTTTCTCTGGAAACACCATATATTTT,CASSQSTGTARIFSGNTIYF
TRBJ2-1,-,TRBV28,TRBD2,TGTGCCAGCTCGGGACTAGCGGGAAAGAATGAGCAGTTCTTC,CASSGLAGKNEQFF
TRBJ2-7,-,TRBV27,TRBD2,TGTGCCAGCAGTTCATTGACTAGCGGGGGGCTCGAGCAGTACTTC,CASSSLTSGGLEQYF
TRBJ2-1,-,TRBV9,TRBD2,TGTGCCAGCAGCGTAGGGCTAGCGGGAGGCCCCTACAATGAGCAGTTCTTC,CASSVGLAGGPYNEQFF
TRBJ1-2,-,TRBV5-6,-,TGTGCCAGCAGCTTGCGGGTTGACTATGGCTACACCTTC,CASSLRVDYGYTF
TRBJ2-5,-,TRBV10-3,TRBD1,TGTGCCATCAGTGACAGGGGGCAAGAGACCCAGTACTTC,CAISDRGQETQYF
TRBJ2-7,-,TRBV10-3,TRBD2,TGTGCCATCAGCTTCACTGAGAGTAGCGGGAGAAGCTCCTACGAGCAGTACTTC,CAISFTESSGRSSYEQYF
TRBJ1-4,-,TRBV10-3,-,TGTGCCATCAGTGCGGGAATAGGAACTAATGAAAAACTGTTTTTT,CAISAGIGTNEKLFF
TRBJ2-1,-,TRBV13,TRBD2,TGTGCCAGCAGCTTAGGACTAGCGGGGCATAGCTCCTACAATGAGCAGTTCTTC,CASSLGLAGHSSYNEQFF
TRBJ1-2,-,TRBV5-4,-,TGTGCCAGCAGCCCCGCTGCGGCGACAGAACCCACCGGCTACACCTTC,CASSPAAATEPTGYTF
TRBJ1-1,-,TRBV18,-,TGTGCCAGCTCCCCGGGACAGAACACTGAAGCTTTCTTT,CASSPGQNTEAFF
TRBJ2-3,-,TRBV19,-,TGTGCCAGTAATACAAGGGGGGCCGGCACAGATACGCAGTATTTT,CASNTRGAGTDTQYF
TRBJ2-7,once,TRBV6-5,-,TGTGCCAGCAAGAGAAAGGACTACGAGCAGTACTTC,CASKRKDYEQYF
TRBJ2-5,-,TRBV3-1/TRBV3-2,TRBD2,TGTGCCAGTCTGCCGACTAGCGGGGGCCCGTACCAAGAGACCCAGTACTTC,CASLPTSGGPYQETQYF
TRBJ2-1,-,TRBV6-5,TRBD2,TGTGCCAGCAGCATGTCACCGGGACTAGCGAGTGAGCAGTTCTTC,CASSMSPGLASEQFF
TRBJ2-5,-,TRBV27,TRBD1,TGTGCCAGCAGTTTATGGGACAGGGAACAGGGAGAGACCCAGTACTTC,CASSLWDREQGETQYF